The entry below describes one TCR beta chain. The PCR made use of 60 Vbeta and 13 Jbeta primers. Some clones are missing from TCRdb's copy, which holds only in-frame ones; the method was immunoSEQ multiplex PCR. The table shows over 85,000 clones, with approximately 87% occurring only once. The germline CDR1 and CDR2 sequences are MNHNS and SASEGT. The CDR3 covers 13 residues. V was pared by 7 bases and J by 4 bases, with 14 bases between. These data belong to a study of cytomegalovirus exposure and HLA in healthy donors. V is TRBV6-1 and J is TRBJ2-7; tentatively, D is TRBD2 (6 bases). Sequenced sample: PBMCs. The receptor comes from a man aged 35 to 55 in good health and CMV-seronegative. CDR3: CASKWGGAYEQYF. The CDR3, as DNA: TGTGCCAGCAAATGGGGCGGGGCTTACGAGCAGTACTTC.